The clone carrying this T cell receptor (beta chain) showed up just a few times. Antigen unknown. A single heparinised draw of approximately 100 mL on average was taken per donor. CDR3 size: 15 residues. CDR1 and CDR2 (germline): SGHAT, FQNNGV. V lost 6 bases to trimming and J lost 6 bases; unmatched junction nucleotides: 3. These data come from a study of beta chain features in type 1 diabetes. Overall study: All samples combined gave 107,917,701 sorted cells for examination.

Sequencing targeted expressed TCRB transcripts, as all isolated RNA had been reverse transcribed. Assay used: immunoSEQ multiplex PCR; TCRdb lists only in-frame clones, some missing. The sample lists over 650,000 clones, around an eighth occurring once. Findings and limits, study-wide: For Type 1 diabetes patients, all four CD4+ subsets carried TCRB CDR3s that were moderately but significantly shorter. Whether HLA type influences TCRB rearrangement remained unresolved here.

This clonotype was sampled from a man between 18 and 35 years old with type 1 diabetes. The sample consisted of naive CD4+ T cells from blood. V is TRBV11-2 and J is TRBJ2-2, with 14 positions matching TRBD2. The CDR3 DNA sequence: TGTGCCAGCAGGCCGACTAGCGGGAGGGCCGGGGAGCTGTTTTTT. Its translation is CASRPTSGRAGELFF.